This T cell receptor (beta chain) originates from a study of sequential checkpoint blockade in melanoma. Study-wide context: After both sequences, patients received maintenance nivolumab. Matched biopsies came pretreatment and at week 13 for about 24 patients.

The CDR3 loop spans 14 amino acids. The germline CDR1 and CDR2 sequences are SGHNT and YENEEA. Losses at the gene ends were 5 bases for V and 5 bases for J; bases not matched to a gene: 8. Treatment in this sample: randomized to nivolumab then ipilimumab (arm A) or the reverse (arm B). The table lists this clone with a few counts. Sequencing used immunoSEQ multiplex PCR; TCRdb keeps in-frame clones, though not all of them. The sample consists of about 21,000 clones, around 27% of them appearing once. This sample comprised tumor tissue (inferred from file names), obtained from a patient given nivolumab and ipilimumab in sequence. The TCR comes from a human donor with melanoma. The gene calls are TRBV11-3 and TRBJ2-5, with 7 nucleotides matching TRBD2. CDR3 in amino acids: CASSLSGKPETQYF. CDR3 nucleotides: TGTGCCAGCAGCCTCAGCGGGAAGCCCGAGACCCAGTACTTC.